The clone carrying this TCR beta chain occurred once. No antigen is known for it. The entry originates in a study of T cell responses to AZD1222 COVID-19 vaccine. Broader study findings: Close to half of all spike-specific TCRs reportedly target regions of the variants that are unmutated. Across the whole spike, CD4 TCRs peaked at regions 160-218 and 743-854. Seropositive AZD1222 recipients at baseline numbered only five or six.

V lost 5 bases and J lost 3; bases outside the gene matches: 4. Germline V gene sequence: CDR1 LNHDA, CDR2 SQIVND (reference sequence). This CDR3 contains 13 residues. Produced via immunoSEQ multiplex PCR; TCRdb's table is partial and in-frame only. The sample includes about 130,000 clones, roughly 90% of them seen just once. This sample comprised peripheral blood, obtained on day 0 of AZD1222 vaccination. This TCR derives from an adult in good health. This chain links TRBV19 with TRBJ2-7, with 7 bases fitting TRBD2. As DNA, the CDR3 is TGTGCCAGTAGTCCCGGGAGGAGCTACGAGCAGTACTTC. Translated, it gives CASSPGRSYEQYF.